A selection of T cell receptor beta chains follows, all from one sample in a study of vaccination and CD4 T cells after COVID-19. Each CDR3 protein is one row after TCRdb ran MiXCR on the PCR reads. The data show nearly 20,000 distinct CDR3 sequences, under 60% seen once. No antigen has been identified for these receptors. This material consisted of CD4+ T cells from blood, cultured in vitro, taken after SARS-CoV-2 vaccination. The source of these receptors is a human donor who had recovered from COVID-19. Each CDR3 is given with its conserved first and last residue. D genes are given only for firm matches. Clone size is given for some rows only: seen once, a few or many times, or a class if the clone is expanded.

V: TRBV7-6
D: NA
size: NA
J: TRBJ1-6
CDR3: CASSLRYSPLHF
DNA: TGTGCCAGCAGCCTCAGATATTCACCCCTCCACTTT

V: TRBV19
D: NA
size: NA
J: TRBJ1-2
CDR3: CASSIVGDGYTF
DNA: TGTGCCAGTAGTATAGTAGGGGATGGCTACACCTTC

V: TRBV7-2
D: NA
size: NA
J: TRBJ1-6
CDR3: CASTSWGRGTNSPLHF
DNA: TGTGCCAGCACCTCGTGGGGTCGGGGCACTAATTCACCCCTCCACTTT

V: TRBV20-1
D: NA
size: NA
J: TRBJ1-5
CDR3: CSARADSYSNQPQHF
DNA: TGCAGTGCTAGGGCGGACAGTTATAGCAATCAGCCCCAGCATTTT

V: TRBV19
D: NA
size: NA
J: TRBJ1-6
CDR3: CASSTQGGSNSPLHF
DNA: TGTGCCAGTAGTACGCAGGGCGGATCGAATTCACCCCTCCACTTT

V: TRBV2
D: NA
size: NA
J: TRBJ1-1
CDR3: CASTPSQLNTEAFF
DNA: TGTGCCAGCACCCCCAGCCAGCTGAACACTGAAGCTTTCTTT

V: TRBV20-1
D: NA
size: NA
J: TRBJ2-7
CDR3: CSARDPRGSDEQYF
DNA: TGCAGTGCTAGAGATCCCAGGGGTAGCGACGAGCAGTACTTC

V: TRBV19
D: TRBD1
size: NA
J: TRBJ1-2
CDR3: CASSISGTGSGYTF
DNA: TGTGCCAGTAGTATATCTGGGACAGGGTCTGGCTACACCTTC

V: TRBV20-1
D: TRBD2
size: few
J: TRBJ2-1
CDR3: CSAGLAGGGDFYEQFF
DNA: TGCAGTGCCGGACTAGCGGGAGGCGGGGATTTCTATGAGCAGTTCTTC

V: TRBV6-4
D: TRBD2
size: NA
J: TRBJ2-3
CDR3: CASSGTSGADTQYF
DNA: TGTGCCAGCAGTGGGACTAGCGGGGCGGATACGCAGTATTTT

V: TRBV6-2/TRBV6-3
D: NA
size: NA
J: TRBJ1-1
CDR3: CASKNGRQNTEAFF
DNA: TGTGCCAGCAAAAACGGACGGCAGAACACTGAAGCTTTCTTT

V: TRBV5-4
D: NA
size: few
J: TRBJ2-5
CDR3: CASSLDFKETQYF
DNA: TGTGCCAGCAGCTTGGATTTCAAAGAGACCCAGTACTTC

V: TRBV7-3
D: NA
size: NA
J: TRBJ2-5
CDR3: CASSLEGGYGKETQYF
DNA: TGTGCCAGCAGCTTAGAGGGGGGTTACGGGAAAGAGACCCAGTACTTC

V: TRBV28
D: NA
size: NA
J: TRBJ1-4
CDR3: CASSTLRTDLFF
DNA: TGTGCCAGCAGTACACTCCGGACAGATCTGTTTTTT

V: TRBV6-5
D: NA
size: NA
J: TRBJ1-5
CDR3: CASSYRSNQPQHF
DNA: TGTGCCAGCAGTTACAGGAGCAATCAGCCCCAGCATTTT

V: TRBV6-1
D: NA
size: few
J: TRBJ1-5
CDR3: CASQVEQGGQPQHF
DNA: TGTGCCAGCCAAGTCGAGCAGGGAGGTCAGCCCCAGCATTTT

V: TRBV28
D: NA
size: NA
J: TRBJ1-5
CDR3: CASFTGSYSNQPQHF
DNA: TGTGCCAGCTTTACGGGCAGTTATAGCAATCAGCCCCAGCATTTT

V: TRBV19
D: TRBD2
size: NA
J: TRBJ2-1
CDR3: CASSIPRASGGPLVRDEQFF
DNA: TGTGCCAGTAGTATCCCGAGGGCTAGCGGGGGCCCCCTAGTCCGCGATGAGCAGTTCTTC

V: TRBV10-1
D: NA
size: NA
J: TRBJ2-5
CDR3: CAKTRQGPPETQYF
DNA: TGCGCCAAGACTAGACAGGGCCCCCCGGAGACCCAGTACTTC

V: TRBV27
D: TRBD2
size: few
J: TRBJ2-3
CDR3: CASSAGTSGREANTQYF
DNA: TGTGCCAGCAGCGCGGGGACTAGCGGGAGAGAGGCCAATACGCAGTATTTT

V: TRBV7-2
D: NA
size: NA
J: TRBJ1-6
CDR3: CASTIRGAGGSPLHF
DNA: TGTGCCAGCACCATACGGGGGGCCGGGGGTTCACCCCTCCACTTT

V: TRBV21-1
D: NA
size: NA
J: TRBJ2-1
CDR3: CASSKPIRRGHEQFF
DNA: TGTGCCAGCAGCAAACCAATCCGCCGGGGCCATGAGCAGTTCTTC

V: TRBV5-4
D: TRBD1
size: NA
J: TRBJ1-1
CDR3: CASSPTGTKGTEAFF
DNA: TGTGCCAGCAGCCCGACAGGGACTAAGGGGACTGAAGCTTTCTTT

V: TRBV19
D: TRBD1
size: few
J: TRBJ1-2
CDR3: CASRTGESYGYTF
DNA: TGTGCCAGTCGGACAGGGGAGTCGTATGGCTACACCTTC

V: TRBV27
D: NA
size: few
J: TRBJ2-3
CDR3: CASSFLTGPTDTQYF
DNA: TGTGCCAGCAGTTTTCTGACAGGACCCACAGATACGCAGTATTTT

V: TRBV7-9
D: NA
size: few
J: TRBJ1-6
CDR3: CASSLGTEYSPLHF
DNA: TGTGCCAGCAGCTTAGGTACCGAGTATTCACCCCTCCACTTT

V: TRBV11-3
D: NA
size: NA
J: TRBJ2-3
CDR3: CASMRFHTDTQYF
DNA: TGTGCCAGCATGAGGTTTCACACAGATACGCAGTATTTT

V: TRBV12-3/TRBV12-4
D: NA
size: once
J: TRBJ2-7
CDR3: CASSLMAGGLSYEQYF
DNA: TGTGCCAGCAGTTTAATGGCAGGAGGGCTCTCCTACGAGCAGTACTTC

V: TRBV20-1
D: NA
size: few
J: TRBJ2-3
CDR3: CSAGAPSASSTDTQYF
DNA: TGCAGTGCCGGAGCCCCCAGCGCGAGCAGCACAGATACGCAGTATTTT

V: TRBV28
D: NA
size: NA
J: TRBJ1-2
CDR3: CASSPPGQKVYGYTF
DNA: TGTGCCAGCAGTCCGCCGGGACAAAAGGTTTATGGCTACACCTTC

V: TRBV19
D: NA
size: NA
J: TRBJ2-5
CDR3: CASSRNEETQYF
DNA: TGTGCCAGTAGTAGAAACGAAGAGACCCAGTACTTC

V: TRBV6-1
D: TRBD2
size: NA
J: TRBJ2-5
CDR3: CASRPGLAGGETQYF
DNA: TGTGCCAGCAGACCCGGACTAGCGGGCGGGGAGACCCAGTACTTC

V: TRBV6-2/TRBV6-3
D: TRBD2
size: once
J: TRBJ2-1
CDR3: CASTQPVGLAFEEQFF
DNA: TGTGCCAGCACCCAGCCCGTGGGACTAGCTTTTGAAGAGCAGTTCTTC

V: TRBV10-3
D: TRBD2
size: few
J: TRBJ2-1
CDR3: CAISETSGAGYNEQFF
DNA: TGTGCCATCAGTGAGACTAGCGGGGCCGGCTACAATGAGCAGTTCTTC

V: TRBV24-1
D: NA
size: few
J: TRBJ2-2
CDR3: CATSDSSRNTGELFF
DNA: TGTGCCACCAGTGACTCCTCAAGGAACACCGGGGAGCTGTTTTTT

V: TRBV11-2
D: TRBD1
size: few
J: TRBJ2-7
CDR3: CASSSPGTGSYEQYF
DNA: TGTGCCAGCAGCTCCCCCGGGACAGGCTCTTACGAGCAGTACTTC

V: TRBV6-5
D: NA
size: few
J: TRBJ1-1
CDR3: CASSLGTEAFF
DNA: TGTGCCAGCAGTTTGGGGACTGAAGCTTTCTTT

V: TRBV27
D: NA
size: NA
J: TRBJ2-3
CDR3: CASRPEGPSSGTQYF
DNA: TGTGCCAGCAGGCCTGAGGGACCCAGTAGCGGTACGCAGTATTTT

V: TRBV6-1
D: NA
size: NA
J: TRBJ1-2
CDR3: CASSEYEGSGGYTF
DNA: TGTGCCAGCAGTGAATATGAGGGCTCCGGTGGCTACACCTTC

V: TRBV6-1
D: NA
size: medium-sized
J: TRBJ1-1
CDR3: CASRPPGEGTEAFF
DNA: TGTGCCAGCAGACCACCGGGGGAAGGCACTGAAGCTTTCTTT

V: TRBV6-2/TRBV6-3
D: TRBD1
size: few
J: TRBJ1-5
CDR3: CASRPRTGQPQHF
DNA: TGTGCCAGCAGACCAAGGACAGGCCAGCCCCAGCATTTT

V: TRBV28
D: TRBD1
size: NA
J: TRBJ1-2
CDR3: CASKGQGTHFYGYTF
DNA: TGTGCCAGCAAAGGACAGGGAACCCACTTCTATGGCTACACCTTC

V: TRBV5-1
D: NA
size: NA
J: TRBJ2-2
CDR3: CASSLRTAGDTGELFF
DNA: TGCGCCAGCAGCTTGAGAACGGCCGGGGACACCGGGGAGCTGTTTTTT

V: TRBV20-1
D: TRBD1
size: NA
J: TRBJ1-2
CDR3: CSAPMPGTGGHGYTF
DNA: TGCAGTGCTCCCATGCCCGGGACAGGGGGCCATGGCTACACCTTC